This is a list of T cell receptor beta chains from one sample in a study of blood T cell repertoires in COVID-19. Measured with immunoSEQ multiplex PCR; TCRdb has only the in-frame clones, and not every one. The sample holds about 210,000 clones, roughly 80% seen once. The source material was peripheral blood. The receptor set was obtained from a man aged 55 to 70 with acute or convalescent COVID-19. Both conserved end residues are part of each CDR3. A D gene is named only where the DNA matches it firmly. Not every row has a clone size; where given, it reads once, few, many or a size class.

TRBJ2-3	NA	TRBV2	TRBD2	TGTGCCAGCAGTGAAGGAGCGGGAGGGTTCGGAGATACGCAGTATTTT	CASSEGAGGFGDTQYF
TRBJ2-1	NA	TRBV5-1	TRBD2	TGCGCCAGCAGCTTCCTAGCGGGGAGCGATGAGCAGTTCTTC	CASSFLAGSDEQFF
TRBJ1-3	once	TRBV9	NA	TGTGCCAGCAGCGTAGCGCGCCGGGGTGGTGGAAACACCATATATTTT	CASSVARRGGGNTIYF
TRBJ2-2	once	TRBV5-3	NA	TGTGCCAGAAGCCAAATTCCGGAGGCGGGCACCGGGGAGCTGTTTTTT	CARSQIPEAGTGELFF
TRBJ2-1	NA	TRBV24-1	NA	TGTGCCACCAGTGATAGTTACGGGTCCTACAATGAGCAGTTCTTC	CATSDSYGSYNEQFF
TRBJ2-7	NA	TRBV15	TRBD2	TGTGCCACCAGCAGCCGGCGGGAGGGGTCGGGGTACTTC	CATSSRREGSGYF
TRBJ1-1	NA	TRBV2	NA	TGTGCCAGCACTCCCCCCAAGGGGGACACTGAAGCTTTCTTT	CASTPPKGDTEAFF
TRBJ1-5	NA	TRBV24-1	NA	TGTGCCACTCAGGAGGGTAATAGCAATCAGCCCCAGCATTTT	CATQEGNSNQPQHF
TRBJ1-4	NA	TRBV4-3	TRBD1	TGCGCCAGCAGCCAGCGGTCCGGGACAGGGAGTGAAAAACTGTTTTTT	CASSQRSGTGSEKLFF
TRBJ2-1	NA	TRBV10-1	TRBD1	TGCGCCAGCAGTGATCCGGGACAGGGCCTCTATGAGCAGTTCTTC	CASSDPGQGLYEQFF
TRBJ2-1	few	TRBV7-8	TRBD2	TGTGCCAGCAGCTTAGGGGGGGGTCGTCAGAATGAGCAGTTCTTC	CASSLGGGRQNEQFF
TRBJ2-5	few	TRBV18	NA	TGTGCCAGCTCAGGGGCGGCCCAAGAGACCCAGTACTTC	CASSGAAQETQYF
TRBJ1-1	NA	TRBV19	NA	TGTGCCAGTCTGGGGCGGGGCAGGAACTCTGAAGCTTTCTTT	CASLGRGRNSEAFF
TRBJ1-3	NA	TRBV7-8	NA	TGTGCCAGCAGCTTAGCTTCGGGCTCTGGAAACACCATATATTTT	CASSLASGSGNTIYF
TRBJ1-3	NA	TRBV5-1	NA	TGCGCCAGCAGCTTAGAACGCGGAGGAAACACCATATATTTT	CASSLERGGNTIYF
TRBJ2-3	NA	TRBV6-1	NA	TGTGCCAGCAGTCATCGACAGGGCACAGATACGCAGTATTTT	CASSHRQGTDTQYF
TRBJ2-3	NA	TRBV30	NA	TGTGCCTGGAGTATAGGGGGCACAGATACGCAGTATTTT	CAWSIGGTDTQYF
TRBJ2-1	NA	TRBV7-9	TRBD2	TGTGCCAGCAGCTCGCCTAGCGGGGGGTACTACAATGAGCAGTTCTTC	CASSSPSGGYYNEQFF
TRBJ1-3	NA	TRBV4-1	NA	TGCGCCAGCAGCCAAACAGGGTACCAGAGCTCTGGAAACACCATATATTTT	CASSQTGYQSSGNTIYF
TRBJ2-1	few	TRBV7-2	TRBD2	TGTGCCAGCAGCCCCGGGACTAGCGGAAACAATGAGCAGTTCTTC	CASSPGTSGNNEQFF
TRBJ2-3	NA	TRBV12-5	NA	TGTGCTAGTGGTTCGAGGGGGGATACGCAGTATTTT	CASGSRGDTQYF
TRBJ2-1	NA	TRBV7-3	NA	TGTGCCAGCAGCCTAACACTAGTAGTGGGGGGAAAAAATGAGCAGTTCTTC	CASSLTLVVGGKNEQFF
TRBJ1-4	once	TRBV4-1	TRBD1	TGCGCCAGCAGTATGACAGGGGAAAGGGAAAAACTGTTTTTT	CASSMTGEREKLFF
TRBJ2-2	NA	TRBV7-7	NA	TGTGCTAGCAGCTTAGAAAGGGGCACCGGGGAGCTGTTTTTT	CASSLERGTGELFF
TRBJ2-3	NA	TRBV24-1	TRBD2	TGTGCCACCAGTGATGAACTAGCGCGTAGCACAGATACGCAGTATTTT	CATSDELARSTDTQYF
TRBJ2-7	NA	TRBV6-5	NA	TGTGCCAGCAGTCGAATCGGCCGGGACTACGAGCAGTACTTC	CASSRIGRDYEQYF
TRBJ2-7	NA	TRBV7-3	NA	TGTGCCAGCAGCTTACGCAGGGGAGAGCAGTACTTC	CASSLRRGEQYF
TRBJ2-3	many	TRBV19	NA	TGTGCCAGTAGCGAACTACACTACACAGATACGCAGTATTTT	CASSELHYTDTQYF
TRBJ1-5	NA	TRBV19	NA	TGTGCCAGCAAAGGACAGCTACTCGGGGATCAGCCCCAGCATTTT	CASKGQLLGDQPQHF
TRBJ1-3	NA	TRBV30	NA	TGTGCCTACTCCAAAGACAGCAGCTCTGGAAACACCATATATTTT	CAYSKDSSSGNTIYF
TRBJ2-3	NA	TRBV9	NA	TGTGCCAGCACATTGGGACTCCTTGGCACAGATACGCAGTATTTT	CASTLGLLGTDTQYF
TRBJ2-5	NA	TRBV5-1	NA	TGCGCCAGCAGCTTACAAGTGGACAGCAATGTGGAGACCCAGTACTTC	CASSLQVDSNVETQYF
TRBJ1-1	NA	TRBV14	NA	TGTGCCAGCAGCCAAGAAAGTCGGGCAGGGAAAGCTTTCTTT	CASSQESRAGKAFF
TRBJ1-5	NA	TRBV19	TRBD1	TGTGCCACCCGCCCTGACAGGGATCAGCCCCAGCATTTT	CATRPDRDQPQHF
TRBJ2-7	NA	TRBV4-2	TRBD1	TGTGCCAGCAGCCAAAGGACAGGTTCCTACGAGCAGTACTTC	CASSQRTGSYEQYF
TRBJ2-7	NA	TRBV6-2/TRBV6-3	NA	TGTGCCAGCAGCCCCCCCGGGACTGGGGCCTACGAGCAGTACTTC	CASSPPGTGAYEQYF
TRBJ1-4	NA	TRBV2	NA	TGTGCCAGCAGTGGAGGGGGAAAACTGTTTTTT	CASSGGGKLFF
TRBJ2-3	once	TRBV4-1	NA	TGCGCCAGCAGCCAAGTCCCCGGGAGCAGGGTTGATACGCAGTATTTT	CASSQVPGSRVDTQYF
TRBJ1-1	once	TRBV19	TRBD1	TGTGCCAGTAGTGTAACAGGGGTGAACACTGAAGCTTTCTTT	CASSVTGVNTEAFF
TRBJ2-3	NA	TRBV9	NA	TGTGCCAGCAGCGCACAGCCTTTCCGCACAGATACGCAGTATTTT	CASSAQPFRTDTQYF
TRBJ2-3	many	TRBV25-1	NA	TGTGCCAGCAGTGAAACACACCCAGATACGCAGTATTTT	CASSETHPDTQYF
TRBJ2-1	NA	TRBV7-2	TRBD2	TGTGCCAGCAGCCGCCTTGGCGGGAGCTACAATGAGCAGTTCTTC	CASSRLGGSYNEQFF
TRBJ2-2	NA	TRBV25-1	TRBD1	TGTGCCAGCAGCCGGACAGGGATGATGACCGGGGAGCTGTTTTTT	CASSRTGMMTGELFF
TRBJ1-5	NA	TRBV6-2/TRBV6-3	TRBD1	TGTGCCAGCAGTTGGCGAGGGGGCGCGTATCAGCCCCAGCATTTT	CASSWRGGAYQPQHF
TRBJ2-5	NA	TRBV7-9	NA	TGTGCCAGCAGCCCCCACTTGGAGGGGATCCAAGAGACCCAGTACTTC	CASSPHLEGIQETQYF
TRBJ1-1	many	TRBV9	NA	TGTGCCAGCAGCGTACGGGCAGGGGAGACTGAAGCTTTCTTT	CASSVRAGETEAFF
TRBJ2-7	NA	TRBV14	NA	TGTGCCAGCAGCCAACGACAGGTCTACGAGCAGTACTTC	CASSQRQVYEQYF
TRBJ1-2	NA	TRBV5-8	NA	TGTGCCAGCAGCTTGGGGGAAGGACAAGCTAACTATGGCTACACCTTC	CASSLGEGQANYGYTF
TRBJ1-2	NA	TRBV6-1	TRBD1	TGTGCCAGCAGTGAAGCGCTCCGGCAGGGGGGTGGGTTAAACTATGGCTACACCTTC	CASSEALRQGGGLNYGYTF
TRBJ1-5	NA	TRBV7-9	NA	TGTGCCAGCAGCTTAGACAGAAATCAGCCCCAGCATTTT	CASSLDRNQPQHF
TRBJ2-7	NA	TRBV27	TRBD1	TGTGCCAGCAGTTTATGGCCCTCGCGGACAGGGTTGAACGAGCAGTACTTC	CASSLWPSRTGLNEQYF
TRBJ1-1	NA	TRBV23-1	TRBD1	TGCGCCAGCAGTCAACAACAGGGGGTGGACACTGAAGCTTTCTTT	CASSQQQGVDTEAFF
TRBJ1-2	NA	TRBV6-6	TRBD1	TGTGCCAGCAGAGAGACAGGGGTCGACTATGGCTACACCTTC	CASRETGVDYGYTF
TRBJ1-4	NA	TRBV5-5	NA	TGTGCCAGCAGCCCCAGATCAGGGGCGACTAATGAAAAACTGTTTTTT	CASSPRSGATNEKLFF
TRBJ2-1	once	TRBV11-2	TRBD1	TGTGCCAGCAGCCTTGGACAGGGAAGCTATGAGCAGTTCTTC	CASSLGQGSYEQFF
TRBJ1-5	NA	TRBV6-5	TRBD1	TGTGCCAGCAGAAGACAGGGGTTTGATCAGCCCCAGCATTTT	CASRRQGFDQPQHF
TRBJ2-1	NA	TRBV5-1	NA	TGCGCCAGCAGCTTGGCCAACTCAGGGTACAATGAGCAGTTCTTC	CASSLANSGYNEQFF
TRBJ1-2	once	TRBV27	NA	TGTGCCAGCAGTTTTGACAGGAGGTATGGCTACACCTTC	CASSFDRRYGYTF
TRBJ1-1	NA	TRBV15	NA	TGTGCCACCAGCAGAGATCTCCAGGGGTCGAACACTGAAGCTTTCTTT	CATSRDLQGSNTEAFF